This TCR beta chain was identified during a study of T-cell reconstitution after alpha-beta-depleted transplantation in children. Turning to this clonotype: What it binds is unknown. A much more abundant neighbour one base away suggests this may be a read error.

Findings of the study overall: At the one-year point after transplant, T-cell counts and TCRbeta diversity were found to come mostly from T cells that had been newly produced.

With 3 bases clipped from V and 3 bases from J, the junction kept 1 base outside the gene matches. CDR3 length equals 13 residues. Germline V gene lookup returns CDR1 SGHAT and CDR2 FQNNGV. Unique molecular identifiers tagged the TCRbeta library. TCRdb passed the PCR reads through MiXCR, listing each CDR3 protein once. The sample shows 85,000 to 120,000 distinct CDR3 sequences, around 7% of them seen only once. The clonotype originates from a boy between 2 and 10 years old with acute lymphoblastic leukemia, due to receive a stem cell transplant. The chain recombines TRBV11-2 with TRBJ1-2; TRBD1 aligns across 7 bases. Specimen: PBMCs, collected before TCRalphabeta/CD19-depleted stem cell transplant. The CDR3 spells CASSFGTDYGYTF. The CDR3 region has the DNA TGTGCCAGCAGCTTCGGGACAGACTATGGCTACACCTTC.